Listed below are T cell receptor beta chains from one sample, sequenced in a study of early T cells in non-severe SARS-CoV-2 infection. TCRdb itself ran the 5' RACE reads through MiXCR, one entry per CDR3 protein. The sample records 90,000 to 130,000 distinct CDR3 sequences, around an eighth being singletons. The sequenced sample consisted of whole blood. Receptors were obtained from an adult who was a healthcare worker with PCR-confirmed SARS-CoV-2 infection or an uninfected control (not recorded which). CDR3s include the opening cysteine and the closing phenylalanine or tryptophan. The order of the fields is clone size, J gene, V gene, D gene, CDR3 protein, CDR3 DNA. A D gene is named only where the DNA matches it firmly. Rows may omit the clone size; those that give it use once, few, many or a size class.

>few|TRBJ1-4|TRBV29-1|TRBD1
CSVRQGDEKLFF
TGCAGCGTACGACAGGGGGATGAAAAACTGTTTTTT
>NA|TRBJ1-2|TRBV11-2|NA
CASSSLGASGSGYGYTF
TGTGCCAGCAGCTCCCTCGGGGCTTCCGGGTCCGGCTATGGCTACACCTTC
>NA|TRBJ2-7|TRBV28|NA
CASSVTARSYEQYF
TGTGCCAGCAGCGTGACAGCCCGCTCCTACGAGCAGTACTTC
>few|TRBJ2-7|TRBV20-1|TRBD1
CSALRTGLGDEQYF
TGCAGTGCTCTAAGGACAGGGCTTGGAGACGAGCAGTACTTC
>NA|TRBJ1-2|TRBV6-5|TRBD1
CASSYSRLRGDYGYTF
TGTGCCAGCAGTTACTCCCGACTCAGGGGGGACTATGGCTACACCTTC
>few|TRBJ2-1|TRBV30|TRBD1
CAWADRGSYNEQFF
TGTGCCTGGGCCGACAGGGGCTCCTACAATGAGCAGTTCTTC
>many|TRBJ1-1|TRBV7-6|TRBD1
CASSVGQANTEAFF
TGTGCCAGCAGCGTAGGACAGGCGAACACTGAAGCTTTCTTT
>many|TRBJ2-3|TRBV19|TRBD2
CASSIQSGLAYSTDTQYF
TGTGCCAGTAGTATACAATCGGGACTAGCGTATAGCACAGATACGCAGTATTTT
>few|TRBJ2-7|TRBV18|NA
CVSSPAGTYEQYF
TGTGTCAGCTCACCGGCCGGGACCTACGAGCAGTACTTC
>NA|TRBJ2-6|TRBV7-6|NA
CASSPIPVSGANVLTF
TGTGCCAGCAGCCCCATCCCCGTCTCTGGGGCCAACGTCCTGACTTTC
>NA|TRBJ2-5|TRBV12-3/TRBV12-4|NA
CASSPPVWETQYF
TGTGCCAGCAGTCCCCCGGTCTGGGAGACCCAGTACTTC
>few|TRBJ2-5|TRBV5-1|TRBD2
CASTRTSSETQYF
TGCGCCAGCACCCGGACTAGCTCCGAGACCCAGTACTTC
>many|TRBJ2-5|TRBV29-1|NA
CSASLGSRETQYF
TGCAGCGCTTCGCTTGGGAGCCGGGAGACCCAGTACTTC
>NA|TRBJ2-1|TRBV24-1|TRBD2
CATSDLRLAGDNEQFF
TGTGCCACCAGTGATTTGAGGCTAGCGGGAGACAATGAGCAGTTCTTC
>few|TRBJ2-7|TRBV30|NA
CAWKGYRAYEQYF
TGTGCCTGGAAAGGGTACCGAGCCTACGAGCAGTACTTC
>many|TRBJ2-2|TRBV19|NA
CASSTGDTGELFF
TGTGCCAGTAGTACCGGAGACACCGGGGAGCTGTTTTTT
>few|TRBJ2-1|TRBV5-5|NA
CASSHTPSGAGYNEQFF
TGTGCCAGCAGCCATACCCCATCGGGGGCAGGATACAATGAGCAGTTCTTC
>NA|TRBJ1-1|TRBV29-1|NA
CSGGGRANTEAFF
TGCAGCGGGGGGGGCAGGGCGAACACTGAAGCTTTCTTT
>many|TRBJ2-1|TRBV6-5|TRBD1
CASSYGTLQGIGYNEQFF
TGTGCCAGCAGTTACGGAACCCTACAGGGGATAGGCTACAATGAGCAGTTCTTC
>NA|TRBJ1-2|TRBV20-1|NA
CSANIRGQYGYTF
TGCAGTGCTAACATACGCGGACAGTATGGCTACACCTTC
>NA|TRBJ2-3|TRBV12-3/TRBV12-4|TRBD2
CASRRTSGRAIRDTQYF
TGTGCCAGCAGGAGGACTAGCGGGAGGGCCATCCGGGATACGCAGTATTTT
>NA|TRBJ2-1|TRBV29-1|TRBD2
CSALKSGGRANEQFF
TGCAGCGCCCTCAAGAGTGGCGGGAGGGCAAATGAGCAGTTCTTC
>many|TRBJ2-5|TRBV24-1|NA
CATPIPIWVQETQYF
TGTGCCACCCCGATCCCCATTTGGGTACAAGAGACCCAGTACTTC
>few|TRBJ2-5|TRBV7-2|TRBD2
CASSLSTSGRRLTQYF
TGTGCCAGCAGCTTATCGACTAGCGGGAGGAGGTTGACCCAGTACTTC
>many|TRBJ2-7|TRBV7-8|NA
CASSRRDRFSYEQYF
TGTGCCAGCAGCCGTCGGGACCGTTTCTCCTACGAGCAGTACTTC
>few|TRBJ2-7|TRBV18|NA
CASSPRTPSYEQYF
TGTGCCAGCTCACCGAGAACCCCCTCCTACGAGCAGTACTTC
>NA|TRBJ2-7|TRBV2|NA
CASSELRGDSYEQYF
TGTGCCAGCAGTGAGCTGAGGGGGGATTCCTACGAGCAGTACTTC
>NA|TRBJ2-1|TRBV5-1|NA
CASSLSAGTVIYNEQFF
TGCGCCAGCAGCTTGTCTGCCGGGACCGTCATCTACAATGAGCAGTTCTTC
>few|TRBJ1-2|TRBV12-3/TRBV12-4|TRBD1
CATWTGGRHGYTF
TGTGCCACTTGGACAGGGGGCAGGCATGGCTACACCTTC
>few|TRBJ1-1|TRBV6-1|NA
CASSEVRWNTEAFF
TGTGCCAGCAGTGAAGTAAGGTGGAACACTGAAGCTTTCTTT
>many|TRBJ1-5|TRBV29-1|NA
CSVALAGAPNQPQHF
TGCAGCGTTGCCTTGGCAGGGGCGCCAAATCAGCCCCAGCATTTT
>few|TRBJ2-7|TRBV7-6|NA
CASSLEESYEQYF
TGTGCCAGCAGCTTAGAGGAATCCTACGAGCAGTACTTC
>NA|TRBJ2-3|TRBV28|TRBD1
CASSTYNRGSTDTQYF
TGTGCCAGCAGTACCTACAACAGGGGGAGCACAGATACGCAGTATTTT
>few|TRBJ1-1|TRBV20-1|NA
CSVPGNTEAFF
TGCAGTGTCCCAGGAAACACTGAAGCTTTCTTT
>NA|TRBJ2-1|TRBV2|NA
CASRKNSVHNNEQFF
TGTGCCAGCAGGAAAAACAGTGTACATAACAATGAGCAGTTCTTC
>many|TRBJ2-7|TRBV19|NA
CASSKRDGAYYEQYF
TGTGCCAGTAGTAAAAGGGACGGCGCCTACTACGAGCAGTACTTC
>NA|TRBJ2-7|TRBV11-2|NA
CASSMGYEQYF
TGTGCCAGTTCCATGGGATACGAGCAGTACTTC
>NA|TRBJ1-2|TRBV5-1|NA
CASSLVRGSDGYTF
TGCGCCAGCAGCTTGGTGCGGGGTAGCGATGGCTACACCTTC
>once|TRBJ2-3|TRBV9|NA
CASSPRGGGGTDTQYF
TGTGCCAGCAGCCCCCGTGGGGGGGGCGGCACAGATACGCAGTATTTT
>NA|TRBJ2-1|TRBV2|TRBD2
CASSETREHNEQFF
TGTGCCAGCAGTGAAACGCGGGAGCACAATGAGCAGTTCTTC